This T cell receptor (beta chain) came from a study of T cell responses to AZD1222 COVID-19 vaccine (dated by TCRdb to 2020 to 2023). For the study in its entirety: A total of under 250 trial participants underwent TCR sequencing, of whom nearly 210 had received two doses of AZD1222 and 26 had received two doses of the MenACWY control vaccine. Trial participants were enrolled by age into subgroups of 18-55, 56-69 and 70-plus years, and about 150, 27 and 61 TCR-sequenced participants, respectively, were included in these subgroups. Overall study outcomes, separate from this receptor: Reportedly, close to half of the unique spike-specific TCRs recognized epitopes lying outside the regions that are mutated in the B.1.351 and B.1.1.7 variants. In the small 56-69-year group, the increase in depth fell short of significance, most likely because of low power. Because no day 14 peak-response samples were available, the repertoires could be characterized only after the peak T cell response. A significant rise in spike-specific TCR breadth and depth was observed after two AZD1222 doses relative to day 0 and relative to MenACWY recipients. Conclusions about previously exposed vaccinees are limited, since just five or six AZD1222 recipients were seropositive for SARS-CoV-2 at baseline. Most participants were white British and females outnumbered males, and the authors suggested that clonal diversity may have been underestimated. Vaccine-associated CD4 TCRs spanned the whole spike protein, with dominant responses in regions 160-218 and 743-854.

The time point label here, explained by the study, means: about 28 days (+/-7) after the second vaccine dose. AZD1222 recipients with second doses at about 4 weeks or about 12 weeks were pooled, because spike-specific TCR depth and breadth did not differ between schedules. Vaccinee samples were obtained from the UK trials COV001 and COV002, which included a single-blind randomized controlled phase 2/3 trial of AZD1222 (ChAdOx1 nCoV-19) in healthy adults. For TCRbeta chain sequencing, PBMC samples from trial participants were taken at day 0 and at day 28 after the second dose. This clone turned up a few times. Its antigen specificity is not known. No clone much larger than this one lies a single base away; base qualities are absent. The V and J ends are trimmed by 2 bases and 1 base, leaving 3 bases between them. Inclusive of the bounding cysteine and phenylalanine, the CDR3 is 13 residues long. Only the CDR3 DNA is retained, 39 bases long and in frame from the first base. CDR1 and CDR2 were assigned from the germline V gene as MGHRA and YSYEKL.

The CDR3 regions of human TCRbeta chains were subjected to immunosequencing. The study's own analysis went as follows. TCRs in the repertoires were matched against a reference library of SARS-CoV-2-specific TCRs that had been generated with the MIRA antigen-specificity platform. Breadth meant the fraction of unique TCRs that were SARS-CoV-2-associated, whereas depth meant the fraction of total T cells that were SARS-CoV-2-associated. Each spike-specific TCR was assigned to its reactive spike region and to a CD4 or CD8 class using the MIRA data. Log10-transformed breadth and depth values were compared by one-way ANOVA with Sidak's multiple comparisons tests. TCRdb provides this immuneACCESS table in a form limited to in-frame rearrangements. Some clones are lacking; in checked studies, under half of them reflect an unresolved V gene, and why the rest are absent is not known. That table gives V, J and clone size, and the DNA gave D and trimming. Present in this sample are about 270,000 clones, almost 95% of which were seen just once. The ten largest clones capture roughly 0.6% of the sample.

This sequence uses TRBV4-1 and TRBJ1-3, with no D gene named confidently. This sequence originates from an adult who received the AZD1222 COVID-19 vaccine. Source: peripheral blood, taken 28 days after the second AZD1222 dose. Read as DNA, the sequence is TGCGCCAGCAGCCAAAGATCTGGAAACACCATATATTTT. It codes for CASSQRSGNTIYF.